This TCR beta chain was profiled in a study of T-cell memory formation after mild COVID-19. With 4 bases removed from V and 6 bases from J, the gap between germline ends came to 19 bases. The CDR3 is 15 amino acids. Germline CDR1 is SGHTA and CDR2 is FQGNSA. Via MiXCR, TCRdb re-called the 5' RACE reads, giving one row per CDR3 protein. The sample consists of about 27,000 distinct CDR3 sequences, roughly 16% of them appearing once. The sample holds many counts of this clonotype. Material for sequencing was PBMCs or a T cell subset sorted from them (not recorded which). The chain is built from TRBV7-2 and TRBJ2-7; D is unresolved. The source is an adult who had mild COVID-19 (a few samples of this study predate the infection). Cell type and time point are not known. The CDR3 DNA sequence: TGTGCCAGCAGCTATGTTCCGTCCCCGGGTGTCGAGCAGTACTTC. As protein: CASSYVPSPGVEQYF.